This is a list of T cell receptor beta chains from one sample in a study of blood T cell repertoires in COVID-19. Clones were sequenced by immunoSEQ multiplex PCR, and TCRdb holds only the in-frame ones, with some missing. Of about 110,000 clones listed, approximately 84% are singletons. The sample taken for sequencing was peripheral blood. These receptors all stem from a man in his forties with acute or convalescent COVID-19. CDR3s include the opening cysteine and the closing phenylalanine or tryptophan. A D gene is named only where the DNA matches it firmly. A row's size may be missing; if present it is once, few, many or a size class.

- | TRBJ2-3 | - | TRBV5-1 | TGCGCCAGCAGCCCCCTAGAAAAGGCAGGGGGCACAGATACGCAGTATTTT | CASSPLEKAGGTDTQYF
- | TRBJ2-5 | - | TRBV15 | TGTGCCACCAGCAGAGATGGGGGCGGGGGACCGGACACAAAGACCCAGTACTTC | CATSRDGGGGPDTKTQYF
TRBD1 | TRBJ2-6 | - | TRBV5-1 | TGCGCCAGCAGCTGGGAAGTTGACGAGACAGGGTTCACTGGGGCCAACGTCCTGACTTTC | CASSWEVDETGFTGANVLTF
TRBD1 | TRBJ1-3 | - | TRBV29-1 | TGCAGCGTTGACGGGACAGTCACTGGAAACACCATATATTTT | CSVDGTVTGNTIYF
TRBD2 | TRBJ2-3 | few | TRBV4-3 | TGCGCCAGCAGCCAAGATGGGCGGGGGGGCTCAGATACGCAGTATTTT | CASSQDGRGGSDTQYF
TRBD2 | TRBJ2-7 | - | TRBV28 | TGTGCCAGCAGGGGCGGGGGGGCGCGGTACGAGCAGTACTTC | CASRGGGARYEQYF
TRBD1 | TRBJ1-2 | - | TRBV5-1 | TGCGCCAGCAGCCTGGGGACAGGGGATCGGGGCTACACCTTC | CASSLGTGDRGYTF
TRBD1 | TRBJ2-3 | - | TRBV4-1 | TGCGCCAGCAGCCATGGGACAGGTTCAGTGGATACGCAGTATTTT | CASSHGTGSVDTQYF
- | TRBJ2-3 | - | TRBV7-3 | TGTGCCAGCAGCTTAACGAGGGCAGATACGCAGTATTTT | CASSLTRADTQYF
TRBD1 | TRBJ1-2 | - | TRBV19 | TGTGCCAGTAGTTACGGTCGACAGGGCTCGCGAGATGGCTACACCTTC | CASSYGRQGSRDGYTF
TRBD1 | TRBJ2-7 | - | TRBV7-9 | TGTGCCAGCAGCCCAGGCCCGGGACAGGGCCCCTACGAGCAGTACTTC | CASSPGPGQGPYEQYF
TRBD1 | TRBJ1-5 | - | TRBV6-5 | TGTGCCAGCACCTCGGACAGGGTTTTTGGTCAGCCCCAGCATTTT | CASTSDRVFGQPQHF
- | TRBJ2-2 | - | TRBV7-9 | TGTGCCAGCAGCCAAGGGGTGTGGAACACCGGGGAGCTGTTTTTT | CASSQGVWNTGELFF